The clone carrying this TCR beta chain was recorded a few times. The sample's time point: persistent/refractory GD, antithyroid drugs over 5 years with positive TRAb. RNA isolated from PBMCs was used to make the TCR library. This sample stems from a study of regulatory T cells in long-lasting Graves disease. Library construction for TCR beta used iRepertoire HTBI primers and Arm-PCR of CDR3 regions. TCRdb redid the calling of the multiplex PCR reads with MiXCR, one entry per CDR3 protein. The table has fewer than 600,000 distinct CDR3 sequences, under 25% seen once. Germline V CDR1 and CDR2: SGHRS, YFSETQ. Losses at the gene ends were 4 bases for V and 3 bases for J; bases not matched to a gene: 19. The CDR3 has 19 amino acids.

The specimen was peripheral blood mononuclear cells (PBMCs), collected when the disease was refractory, from a patient treated with antithyroid drugs. The chain couples TRBV5-1 to TRBJ1-1; 9 bases agree with TRBD1. The receptor's source is a female donor with Graves disease. This CDR3 is CASSMQAPGQGGLDTEAFF. The CDR3 DNA is TGCGCCAGCAGCATGCAGGCGCCGGGACAGGGCGGATTAGACACTGAAGCTTTCTTT.